This TCR beta chain was identified in a study of Ad26.COV2.S vaccination and SARS-CoV-2 variants. Study in general: Ad26.COV2.S, an intramuscular injection, was given once or twice 56 days apart. Findings of the study overall: Those who received vaccine or placebo ended up with similar non-spike TCR breadth.

Treatment described: around 19 received Ad26.COV2.S at low or high dose, single or two shots; roughly five received placebo; per-sample allocation not given. Material that was analyzed had been drawn on day 63 after the first vaccine or placebo injection. With 4 bases removed from V and 0 bases from J, the gap between germline ends came to 8 bases. This CDR3 spans 14 amino acids. CDR1 is LGHNA, CDR2 YSLEER, per germline. Sequencing used immunoSEQ multiplex PCR; TCRdb keeps in-frame clones, though not all of them. The sample yields approximately 450,000 clones, 90% seen once. With regard to this clone: Antigen specificity is unknown.

The genes are TRBV4-3 and TRBJ2-3, with D possibly TRBD2 on 6 matching bases. This sequence was found in a person between 18 and 60 years old who received the Ad26.COV2.S COVID-19 vaccine or a placebo. This sample comprised peripheral blood, obtained in a trial of Ad26.COV2.S vaccine versus placebo. The chain's CDR3 is CASSRAGSTDTQYF. In DNA, the CDR3 is TGCGCCAGCAGCCGGGCGGGAAGCACAGATACGCAGTATTTT.